These 23 T cell receptor beta chains were all obtained from the same sample, sequenced in a study of blood T cell repertoires in COVID-19. Sequenced by immunoSEQ multiplex PCR; TCRdb stores in-frame clones only, minus some. The sample shows about 130,000 clones, about 87% of them seen only once. The specimen was peripheral blood. These receptors all come from a human donor in a cohort sampled during active COVID-19.

This clone was detected only a few times. V is TRBV7-9 and J is TRBJ1-5, with D possibly being TRBD1 (5 bases). V lost 1 base to trimming and J lost 5 bases, with 12 bases between them. The germline CDR1 and CDR2 sequences are SEHNR and FQNEAQ (reference sequence). The CDR3 sequence is 15 residues long. CDR3 sequence (DNA): TGTGCCAGCAGCTTAGAGGGGCAGGGCTATCAGCCCCAGCATTTT. Translated, it gives CASSLEGQGYQPQHF.

The chain links TRBV7-9 to TRBJ2-3; perhaps TRBD1 as D (5 bases). CDR1 is SEHNR, CDR2 FQNEAQ, per germline (reference sequence). Trimming left V 5 bases short and J 4 bases short, with 13 bases between. The CDR3 totals 14 residues. DNA of the CDR3: TGTGCCAGCAGCCAGGCAGGGCGCTCAGATACGCAGTATTTT. Translated, it gives CASSQAGRSDTQYF.

A remark on this clone: Other nucleotide sequences from this sample produce the same CDR3. For the CDR3, the DNA is TGTGCCAGTAGTATTGGGGGCAGCTTGAACACTGAAGCTTTCTTT. It yields the protein CASSIGGSLNTEAFF. The V call is TRBV19, the J call TRBJ1-1, with D perhaps matching TRBD1 (6 bases). The CDR3 is 15 amino acids. V shed 3 bases and J shed 0 bases, with 11 bases lying between them. CDR1 is LNHDA and CDR2 is SQIVND in the germline V gene (reference sequence).

Written as DNA, the CDR3 is TGTGCCAGCAGTTACTTAGTCGAGAATGAGCAGTTCTTC. This sequence encodes CASSYLVENEQFF. The chain uses TRBV6-2 or TRBV6-3 and TRBJ2-1; D not certain. V was shortened by 1 base and J by 7 bases, with 8 bases between the two germline ends. This CDR3 contains 13 residues. Germline loops: CDR1 MNHEY, CDR2 SVGEGT.

The rearrangement uses TRBV27 and TRBJ1-2; D remains ambiguous. The CDR3 contains 13 residues. V was cut by 6 bases and J by 0 bases, with 8 bases left in between. Per germline, CDR1 MNHEY and CDR2 SMNVEV (reference sequence). The CDR3 nucleotides read TGTGCCAGCAGCCCACAAGCTAACTATGGCTACACCTTC. Translating it yields CASSPQANYGYTF.

V usage is TRBV29-1 and J usage is TRBJ1-2, with D possibly TRBD1 on 5 matching bases. CDR3 size: 12 residues. Trimming left V 4 bases short and J 6 bases short, with 12 bases between. CDR1 is SQVTM and CDR2 is ANQGSEA in the germline V gene. The CDR3 sequence is CSVVKGLNGYTF. CDR3 nucleotides: TGCAGCGTTGTGAAGGGGCTTAATGGCTACACCTTC.

This sequence joins TRBV3-1 (or the pseudogene TRBV3-2) and TRBJ2-7, with D perhaps matching TRBD2 (5 bases). V shed 5 bases and J shed 3 bases, with 20 bases lying between them. Per germline, CDR1 LGHDT and CDR2 YNNKEL (reference sequence). The length of the CDR3 is 16 residues. In DNA, the CDR3 is TGTGCCAGCAGCTGGAGGACGGCCCGCCTAGGCTACGAGCAGTACTTC. This encodes CASSWRTARLGYEQYF.

V gene TRBV10-1 combines with J gene TRBJ2-7, with D possibly matching TRBD2 (6 bases). This CDR3 has 16 residues. V was shortened by 2 bases and J by 4 bases, with 18 bases between the two germline ends. Germline V lookup: CDR1 WNHNN, CDR2 SYGVQD (reference sequence). Written as DNA, the CDR3 is TGCGCCAGCAGTGAGGAAGTAATAGCGGCCTCTTACGAGCAGTACGTC. This codes for CASSEEVIAASYEQYV.

The chain uses TRBV27 and TRBJ2-7; 7 nucleotides line up with TRBD1. Germline V CDR1 and CDR2: MNHEY, SMNVEV (reference sequence). The CDR3 sequence is 13 residues long. J gave up 2 bases and V 8 bases, and 6 bases lay outside the gene matches. In DNA, the CDR3 is TGTGCCAGCTTCGGGACAGCCCCCTACGAGCAGTACTTC. Protein sequence: CASFGTAPYEQYF.

Worth noting for this clone: One end of the junction varies from germline; a read error may be responsible. V and J are TRBV4-1 and TRBJ1-3, with unresolved D. The CDR3 loop spans 15 amino acids. Germline V gene data show CDR1 as MGHRA and CDR2 as YSYEKL. The CDR3 DNA follows: TGCGCCAGCAGTGAAAGTATCATAGCTGGGAACACCATATATTTT. This translates into CASSESIIAGNTIYF.

The V call is TRBV15, the J call TRBJ1-1; D call uncertain. The V gene's germline CDR1 is LNHNV and CDR2 YYDKDF (reference sequence). This CDR3 spans 12 amino acids. Trimming shortened V by 5 bases and J by 11 bases, and 15 bases separated the two germline ends. CDR3 amino acids: CATSPATRVAFF. In DNA form, the CDR3 reads TGTGCCACCAGCCCGGCAACGAGGGTTGCTTTCTTT.

Regarding this clone: Different DNA sequences within this sample yield the same CDR3. This chain links TRBV5-6 with TRBJ1-1; D is uncertain. Germline CDR1 and CDR2: SGHDT and YYEEEE. The CDR3 spans 11 residues. The germline V and J ends were trimmed by 4 bases and 2 bases, with 3 bases remaining between them. CDR3 bases: TGTGCCAGCAGCCTTAACACTGAAGCTTTCTTT. Residues: CASSLNTEAFF.

The CDR3 sequence is CASSLGTAYSPLHF. CDR3 coding DNA: TGTGCCAGCAGTCTCGGGACAGCTTATTCACCCCTCCACTTT. This chain uses TRBV6-2 or TRBV6-3 with TRBJ1-6; 7 bases map to TRBD1. Looked up from germline, CDR1 is MNHEY and CDR2 is SVGEGT. The CDR3 spans 14 residues. V was clipped by 5 bases and J by 8 bases; unmatched bases: 6.

The J gene is TRBJ2-6, the V gene TRBV5-1; no reliable D call. V was shortened by 3 bases and J by 0 bases, with 7 bases between the two germline ends. The CDR3 runs to 15 residues. Per the germline V gene, CDR1 is SGHRS and CDR2 is YFSETQ. CDR3 in DNA: TGCGCCAGCAGCTCACAGAGCTCTGGGGCCAACGTCCTGACTTTC. Its protein product is CASSSQSSGANVLTF.

CDR3 loop: CASSQDLSGTQYF. The CDR3 DNA sequence: TGTGCCAGCAGCCAGGATCTCAGTGGGACCCAGTACTTC. The chain is built from TRBV7-9 and TRBJ2-5; D gene ambiguous. Trimming shortened V by 5 bases and J by 7 bases, and 14 bases separated the two germline ends. The CDR3 is 13 amino acids. CDR1 is SEHNR, CDR2 FQNEAQ, per germline (reference sequence).

The J gene is TRBJ2-1, the V gene TRBV7-9; 12 bases are a match to TRBD2. Germline CDR1 SEHNR, CDR2 FQNEAQ (reference sequence). The CDR3 is 16 amino acids. V gave up 3 bases and J gave up 9 bases; unmatched junction bases: 9. CDR3 DNA: TGTGCCAGCAGCTTTACGGGACTAGCGGGTGGAGGTGAGCAGTTCTTC. Translation gives CASSFTGLAGGGEQFF.

The V call is TRBV5-6, the J call TRBJ1-1; no reliable D call. V lost 0 bases, J lost 5 bases, and 11 bases lay in between. Germline loops: CDR1 SGHDT, CDR2 YYEEEE. The CDR3 is 14 residues long. The CDR3 DNA reads TGTGCCAGCAGCTTGGTTTATAGGACTACTGAAGCTTTCTTT. This encodes CASSLVYRTTEAFF.

The gene calls are TRBV11-3 and TRBJ2-7; D is perhaps TRBD1 (5 bases). Deletions cut 2 bases from V and 2 bases from J, with 13 bases between. The CDR3 runs to 15 residues. The V gene's germline CDR1 is SGHNT and CDR2 YENEEA. The CDR3 DNA follows: TGTGCCAGCAGCTTATTGGGGCAGTTTACCTACGAGCAGTACTTC. It translates to CASSLLGQFTYEQYF.

This chain's CDR3 is CASSLGQGARPQHF. DNA for the CDR3: TGTGCCAGCAGCTTGGGGCAGGGCGCCCGGCCCCAGCATTTT. The rearrangement links TRBV7-2 to TRBJ1-5; tentatively, D is TRBD1 (5 bases). The CDR3 has 14 residues. The V end lost 3 bases, the J end lost 9 bases, and 15 bases lay between the germline ends. CDR1 is SGHTA and CDR2 is FQGNSA in the germline V gene.

The chain combines TRBV5-1 with TRBJ1-1; D remains ambiguous. Trimming pared 1 base from V and 0 bases from J, leaving 7 bases between. The CDR3 contains 14 residues. Germline CDR1 SGHRS, CDR2 YFSETQ. CDR3 sequence reads: CASSLLRMNTEAFF. As DNA, the CDR3 is TGCGCCAGCAGCTTGCTGCGGATGAACACTGAAGCTTTCTTT.

This chain uses TRBV3-1 (or the pseudogene TRBV3-2) with TRBJ2-7; tentative D call: TRBD1 (6 bases). Germline V gene data show CDR1 as LGHDT and CDR2 as YNNKEL (reference sequence). Trimming shortened V by 4 bases and J by 4 bases, and 11 bases separated the two germline ends. The length of the CDR3 is 13 residues. CDR3 bases: TGTGCCAGCAGCCTCCGGGACACATACGAGCAGTACGTC. Protein product: CASSLRDTYEQYV.

The gene calls are TRBV7-2 and TRBJ2-7, with D possibly TRBD1 on 5 matching bases. Germline loops: CDR1 SGHTA, CDR2 FQGNSA. The CDR3 runs 13 residues. The V and J ends lost 3 bases and 7 bases respectively, with 13 bases between them. The CDR3 nucleotides read TGTGCCAGCAGCTTTTTGACAGCGCAGGAGCAGTACGTC. Encoded protein: CASSFLTAQEQYV.

The V gene is TRBV29-1, the J gene TRBJ2-3, with TRBD2 matching over 8 bases. This CDR3 has 13 amino acids. Germline trimming cut 7 bases from V and 5 bases from J; bases unmatched to any gene: 8. Germline CDR1 and CDR2: SQVTM and ANQGSEA. The CDR3, as DNA: TGCAGCGCGGTGGGACTAGATGGAGATACGCAGTATTTT. It encodes CSAVGLDGDTQYF.